One and the same sample provided the 22 T cell receptor beta chains below, sequenced in a study of Ad26.COV2.S vaccination and SARS-CoV-2 variants. Indicated treatment: roughly 19 received Ad26.COV2.S at low or high dose, single or two shots; several received placebo; per-sample allocation not given. Sampling happened 63 days after the first vaccine or placebo injection. TCRdb's copy holds only in-frame clones and misses some; the assay was immunoSEQ multiplex PCR. The sample carries some 390,000 clones, around 91% recorded once. Sequencing used peripheral blood, obtained in a trial of Ad26.COV2.S vaccine versus placebo. The receptors derive from a person aged 18-60 years who received the Ad26.COV2.S COVID-19 vaccine or a placebo.

The chain joins TRBV18 to TRBJ1-5; 8 positions agree with TRBD1. The J segment lost 3 bases and the V segment lost 6 bases, leaving 4 bases of the junction unmatched. Germline assignment: CDR1 KGHSH and CDR2 LQKENI. This CDR3 has 14 amino acids. This CDR3 reads CASSRTGNNQPQHF. In DNA, the CDR3 is TGTGCCAGCTCCCGGACAGGGAACAATCAGCCCCAGCATTTT.

The chain couples TRBV7-3 to TRBJ2-1; 8 bases align to TRBD1. The V gene end was trimmed by 4 bases and the J gene end by 0 bases; junction bases not matched to a gene: 5. This CDR3 is 16 amino acids long. The germline V gene has CDR1 SGHTA and CDR2 FQGTGA. The CDR3 region is CASSSTGGSSYNEQFF. In DNA form, the CDR3 reads TGTGCCAGCAGCTCAACAGGGGGGAGCTCCTACAATGAGCAGTTCTTC.

This chain connects TRBV28 to TRBJ1-2; D is unresolved. Trimming took off 3 bases at V and 5 bases at J, with 10 bases between the two ends. The CDR3 runs to 13 residues. CDR1 and CDR2 (germline): MDHEN, SYDVKM. The CDR3 here is CASSFPWVYGYTF. For the CDR3, the DNA is TGTGCCAGCAGTTTCCCCTGGGTTTATGGCTACACCTTC.

This clone came up a few times. The genes are TRBV28 and TRBJ2-5; D is perhaps TRBD1 (5 bases). Trimming stripped 5 bases from V and 1 base from J, with 17 bases between. This CDR3 is 16 amino acids long. Looked up from germline, CDR1 is MDHEN and CDR2 is SYDVKM. CDR3: CASSAPGGAPQETQYF. The CDR3 DNA is TGTGCCAGCAGTGCCCCCGGTGGGGCGCCCCAAGAGACCCAGTACTTC.

This clone was counted once. The V gene is TRBV24-1, the J gene TRBJ1-5; D may be TRBD1 (5 bases). The CDR3 is made up of 15 amino acids. CDR1 and CDR2 from the germline V gene are KGHDR and SFDVKD. The V end lost 12 bases, the J end lost 0 bases, and 17 bases lay between the germline ends. The CDR3 reads CAYSGVGASNQPQHF. The CDR3 bases are TGTGCCTACTCCGGGGTCGGGGCTAGCAATCAGCCCCAGCATTTT.

V is TRBV21-1 and J is TRBJ1-5; TRBD1 is taken as the D call from the table, unchecked against the DNA. TRBV21-1 is reported as a pseudogene. The CDR3 length is 15 residues. CDR3 bases: TGTGCCAGCAGCAGGACAGGGGGCCGCAATCAGCCCCAGCATTTT. The encoded protein is CASSRTGGRNQPQHF.

The chain links TRBV7-9 to TRBJ2-5; 10 positions agree with TRBD2. Germline CDR1 reads SEHNR; CDR2 reads FQNEAQ (reference sequence). This CDR3 is built from 17 residues. Trimming cost V 5 bases and J 3 bases; bases outside gene matches: 12. The CDR3 DNA reads as TGTGCCAGCAGCACGGGGGCTAGCGGGAGTGGCAAAGAGACCCAGTACTTC. It specifies CASSTGASGSGKETQYF.

V is TRBV29-1 and J is TRBJ1-5; D is perhaps TRBD1 (6 bases). Germline assignment: CDR1 SQVTM and CDR2 ANQGSEA. Trimming pared 5 bases from V and 0 bases from J, leaving 11 bases between. The CDR3 loop spans 14 amino acids. The CDR3 nucleotides read TGCAGCGTTTCACAGGGTATTAGCAATCAGCCCCAGCATTTT. Protein sequence: CSVSQGISNQPQHF.

The chain couples TRBV5-4 to TRBJ1-2; unclear D gene. The V gene's germline CDR1 is SGHNT and CDR2 YYREEE (reference sequence). V was trimmed by 3 bases and J by 3 bases, leaving 9 bases between them. This CDR3 is built from 13 residues. The CDR3 protein is CASSSSRDYGYTF. The CDR3 DNA reads TGTGCCAGCAGCTCGTCCCGGGACTATGGCTACACCTTC.

The CDR3 here is CASSSGTGELEQYF. CDR3 in DNA: TGTGCCAGCAGCTCCGGGACAGGTGAGCTCGAGCAGTACTTC. J is TRBJ2-7 and V is TRBV5-6, with TRBD1 matching over 8 bases. Germline CDR1 reads SGHDT; CDR2 reads YYEEEE. This CDR3 is built from 14 residues. J lost 6 bases, V lost 3 bases, and 8 bases had no gene match.

The rearrangement joins TRBV6-6 to TRBJ1-5; the D gene is possibly TRBD1 (6 bases). V lost 4 bases and J 4 bases, leaving 8 bases between the germline ends. Germline CDR1 is MNHNY and CDR2 is SVGAGI (reference sequence). The CDR3 extends over 13 amino acids. The CDR3: CASSFGQNQPQHF. The DNA of the CDR3 is TGTGCCAGCAGTTTCGGACAGAATCAGCCCCAGCATTTT.

J is TRBJ2-5 and V is TRBV11-3; weak D call: TRBD2 (5 bases). The ends were cut back, 1 base at V and 3 bases at J, with 12 bases in the middle. Germline CDR1 SGHNT, CDR2 YENEEA. This CDR3 has 15 residues. Here the CDR3 DNA reads TGTGCCAGCAGCTTAGGGGGAGTTACCAAAGAGACCCAGTACTTC. Its translation: CASSLGGVTKETQYF.

This clone was seen only once. The chain recombines TRBV14 with TRBJ1-2; D uncertain. This CDR3 region has 11 residues. Germline loops: CDR1 SGHDN, CDR2 FVKESK. V dropped 1 base and J dropped 8 bases, with 5 bases sitting between them. CDR3 DNA sequence: TGTGCCAGCAGCCAAGCTGGGGGCTACACCTTC. Translated: CASSQAGGYTF.

The chain carries TRBV18 and TRBJ1-1, with a tentative D call TRBD1 (5 bases). The CDR3 runs 16 residues. CDR1 KGHSH and CDR2 LQKENI come from the germline V gene. Trimming removed 0 bases from V and 1 base from J, with 12 bases in between. CDR3 nucleotide sequence: TGTGCCAGCTCACCACCCGGCAGGGCGCGGAACACTGAAGCTTTCTTT. Protein sequence: CASSPPGRARNTEAFF.

This clone was found once. This chain links TRBV19 with TRBJ2-1, with 8 positions matching TRBD2. Germline CDR1 and CDR2: LNHDA and SQIVND (reference sequence). This CDR3 comprises 13 residues. V was pared by 7 bases and J by 7 bases, with 6 bases of the junction left unmatched. CDR3 in DNA: TGTGCCAGTAAAGCGGGAGAGTTGAATGAGCAGTTCTTC. It yields the protein CASKAGELNEQFF.

The chain carries TRBV25-1 and TRBJ2-1; TRBD2 agrees at 8 bases. The ends lost 6 bases at V and 6 bases at J; junction bases unmatched: 4. There are 13 residues in the CDR3. Germline V lookup: CDR1 MGHDK, CDR2 SYGVNS. The CDR3 here is CASSRRGANEQFF. The CDR3 DNA sequence: TGTGCCAGCAGCAGGCGGGGGGCCAATGAGCAGTTCTTC.

This chain links TRBV23-1 with TRBJ2-4; tentatively, D is TRBD1 (5 bases). TRBV23-1 is an ORF; its function is uncertain. The V and J ends lost 2 bases and 0 bases respectively, with 14 bases between them. The CDR3 sequence is 17 residues long. The CDR3 spells CASSQQTQGAAKNIQYF. The CDR3 DNA reads as TGCGCCAGCAGTCAACAGACGCAGGGTGCAGCCAAAAACATTCAGTACTTC.

Here the CDR3 reads CASSPRRDNEQFF. CDR3 in DNA: TGTGCCAGCAGCCCAAGAAGGGACAATGAGCAGTTCTTC. V usage is TRBV4-2 and J usage is TRBJ2-1; no clear D. V was clipped by 4 bases and J by 5 bases, with 9 bases between them. This CDR3 region has 13 residues. Germline V gene lookup returns CDR1 LGHNA and CDR2 YNFKEQ.

The rearrangement joins TRBV9 to TRBJ1-5; D uncertain. Germline V gene sequence: CDR1 SGDLS, CDR2 YYNGEE. V was cut by 3 bases and J by 9 bases, with 13 bases left in between. The CDR3 loop spans 13 amino acids. CDR3 loop: CASSASQQWPQHF. The CDR3 DNA follows: TGTGCCAGCAGCGCAAGCCAACAGTGGCCCCAGCATTTT.

This clone has only one observation. V and J are TRBV6-2 or TRBV6-3 and TRBJ2-5, with 15 bases identical to TRBD2. With 0 bases clipped from V and 4 bases from J, the junction kept 0 bases outside the gene matches. CDR3 length equals 16 residues. The germline gives CDR1 MNHEY, CDR2 SVGEGT. CDR3 sequence (DNA): TGTGCCAGCAGTTACTCGGGACTAGCGGGAGGAGAGACCCAGTACTTC. Protein: CASSYSGLAGGETQYF.

With regard to this clone: The sample contains more than one DNA sequence encoding this CDR3. This chain connects TRBV7-3 to TRBJ2-7, with D possibly TRBD2 on 5 matching bases. The length of the CDR3 is 13 residues. The germline V gene has CDR1 SGHTA and CDR2 FQGTGA. Trimming removed 0 bases at V and 6 bases at J, with 9 bases between. The CDR3 loop reads CASSLTSGSEQYF. The CDR3 DNA reads TGTGCCAGCAGCTTAACTTCTGGGAGCGAGCAGTACTTC.

The gene calls are TRBV28 and TRBJ2-7; perhaps TRBD2 as D (5 bases). In germline, CDR1 is MDHEN, CDR2 SYDVKM. The CDR3 has 15 residues. V was shortened by 9 bases and J by 3 bases, with 21 bases between the two germline ends. The CDR3 sequence: CASGSSGGGHYEQYF. In DNA, the CDR3 is TGTGCCAGTGGGTCGAGTGGAGGTGGCCACTACGAGCAGTACTTC. The variable domain in full, completed from reference TRBV28 and TRBJ2-7, reads DVKVTQSSRYLVKRTGEKVFLECVQDMDHENMFWYRQDPGLGLRLIYFSYDVKMKEKGDIPEGYSVSREKKERFSLILESASTNQTSMYLCASGSSGGGHYEQYFGPGTRLTVT.